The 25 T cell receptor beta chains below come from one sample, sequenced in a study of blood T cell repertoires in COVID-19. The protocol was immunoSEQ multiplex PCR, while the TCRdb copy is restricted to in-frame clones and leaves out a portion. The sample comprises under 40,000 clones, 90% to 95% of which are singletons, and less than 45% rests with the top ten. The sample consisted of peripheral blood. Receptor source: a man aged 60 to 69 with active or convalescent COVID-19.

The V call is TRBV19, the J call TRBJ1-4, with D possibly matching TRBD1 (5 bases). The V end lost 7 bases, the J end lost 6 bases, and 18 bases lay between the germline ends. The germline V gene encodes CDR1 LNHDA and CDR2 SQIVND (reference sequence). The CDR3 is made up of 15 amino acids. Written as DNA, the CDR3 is TGTGCCAGTACCCTCGGGGGGGGGACTTATGAAAAACTGTTTTTT. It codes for CASTLGGGTYEKLFF.

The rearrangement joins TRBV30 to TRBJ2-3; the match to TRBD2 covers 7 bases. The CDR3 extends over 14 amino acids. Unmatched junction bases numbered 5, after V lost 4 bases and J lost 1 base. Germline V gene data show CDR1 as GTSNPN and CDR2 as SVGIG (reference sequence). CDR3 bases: TGTGCCTGGAAGAAGCGGGGCGGCACAGATACGCAGTATTTT. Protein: CAWKKRGGTDTQYF.

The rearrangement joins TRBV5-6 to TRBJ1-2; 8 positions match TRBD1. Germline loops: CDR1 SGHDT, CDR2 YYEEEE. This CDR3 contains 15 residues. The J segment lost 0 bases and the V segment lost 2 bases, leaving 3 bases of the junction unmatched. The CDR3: CASSFRGRANYGYTF. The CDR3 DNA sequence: TGTGCCAGCAGCTTCAGGGGGCGGGCTAACTATGGCTACACCTTC.

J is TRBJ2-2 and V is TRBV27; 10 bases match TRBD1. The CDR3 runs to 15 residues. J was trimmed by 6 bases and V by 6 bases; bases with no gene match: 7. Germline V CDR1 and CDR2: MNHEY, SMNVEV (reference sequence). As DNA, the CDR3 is TGTGCCAGCAGCCCTGGGACAGGGGTCGCCGGGGAGCTGTTTTTT. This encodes CASSPGTGVAGELFF.

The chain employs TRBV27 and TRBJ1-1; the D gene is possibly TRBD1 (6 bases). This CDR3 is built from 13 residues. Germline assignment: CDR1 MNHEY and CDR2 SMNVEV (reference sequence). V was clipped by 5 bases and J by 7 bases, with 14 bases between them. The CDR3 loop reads CASSPARGGEAFF. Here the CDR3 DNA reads TGTGCCAGCAGTCCGGCGAGGGGGGGTGAAGCTTTCTTT.

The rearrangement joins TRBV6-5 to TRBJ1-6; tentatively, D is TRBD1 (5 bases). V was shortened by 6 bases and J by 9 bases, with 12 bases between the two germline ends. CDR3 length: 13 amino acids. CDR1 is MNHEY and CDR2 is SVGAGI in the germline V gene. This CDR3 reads CASRVREGSPLHF. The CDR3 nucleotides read TGTGCCAGCAGGGTCAGGGAAGGTTCACCCCTCCACTTT.

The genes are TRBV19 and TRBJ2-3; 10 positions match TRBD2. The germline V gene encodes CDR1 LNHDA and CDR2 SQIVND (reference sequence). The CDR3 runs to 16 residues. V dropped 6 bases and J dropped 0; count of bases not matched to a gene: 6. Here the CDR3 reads CASREGLATSTDTQYF. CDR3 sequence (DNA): TGTGCCAGTAGAGAGGGACTAGCGACAAGCACAGATACGCAGTATTTT.

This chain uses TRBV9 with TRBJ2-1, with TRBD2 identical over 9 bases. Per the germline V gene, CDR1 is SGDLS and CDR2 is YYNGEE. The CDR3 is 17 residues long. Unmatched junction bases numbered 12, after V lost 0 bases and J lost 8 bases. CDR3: CASSVDWEGTSLHEQFF. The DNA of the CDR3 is TGTGCCAGCAGCGTAGATTGGGAAGGGACTAGCCTCCATGAGCAGTTCTTC.

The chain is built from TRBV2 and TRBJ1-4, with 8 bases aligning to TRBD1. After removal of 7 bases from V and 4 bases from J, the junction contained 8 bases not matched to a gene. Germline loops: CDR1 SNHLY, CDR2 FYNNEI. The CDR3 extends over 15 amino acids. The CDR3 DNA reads TGTGCCAGCACATGGACAGGGCGGGGTAATGAAAAACTGTTTTTT. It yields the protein CASTWTGRGNEKLFF.

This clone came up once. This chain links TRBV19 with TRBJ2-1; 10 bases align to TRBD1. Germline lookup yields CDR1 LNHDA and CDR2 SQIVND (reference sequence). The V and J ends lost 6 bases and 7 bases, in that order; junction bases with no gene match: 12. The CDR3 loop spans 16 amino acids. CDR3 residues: CASSTRQGAIGNEQFF. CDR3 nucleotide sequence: TGTGCCAGTAGCACTAGACAGGGGGCAATTGGGAATGAGCAGTTCTTC.

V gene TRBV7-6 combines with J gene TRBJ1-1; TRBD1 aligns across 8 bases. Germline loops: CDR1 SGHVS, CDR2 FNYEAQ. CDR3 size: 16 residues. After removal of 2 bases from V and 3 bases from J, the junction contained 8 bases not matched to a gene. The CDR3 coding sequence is TGTGCCAGCAGCTTAAGGGACAGGATTCAGGACACTGAAGCTTTCTTT. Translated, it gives CASSLRDRIQDTEAFF.

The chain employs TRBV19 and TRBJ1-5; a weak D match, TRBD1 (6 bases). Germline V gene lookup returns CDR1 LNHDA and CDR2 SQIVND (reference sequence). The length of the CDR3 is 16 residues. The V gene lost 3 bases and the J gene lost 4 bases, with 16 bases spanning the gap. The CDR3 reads CASSMDANRANQPQHF. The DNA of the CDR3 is TGTGCCAGTAGTATGGACGCGAACAGGGCTAATCAGCCCCAGCATTTT.

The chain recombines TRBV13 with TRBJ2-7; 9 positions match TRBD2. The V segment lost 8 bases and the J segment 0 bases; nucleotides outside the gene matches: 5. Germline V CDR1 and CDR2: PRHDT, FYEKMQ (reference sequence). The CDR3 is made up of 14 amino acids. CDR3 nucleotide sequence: TGTGCCAGCGGGCTAGCGGGGTACTCCTACGAGCAGTACTTC. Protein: CASGLAGYSYEQYF.

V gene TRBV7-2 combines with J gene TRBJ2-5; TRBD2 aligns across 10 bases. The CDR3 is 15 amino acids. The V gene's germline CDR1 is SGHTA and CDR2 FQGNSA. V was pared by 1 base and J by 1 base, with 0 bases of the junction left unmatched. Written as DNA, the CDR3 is TGTGCCAGCAGCTTAGGGACTAGCGGCCAAGAGACCCAGTACTTC. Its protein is CASSLGTSGQETQYF.

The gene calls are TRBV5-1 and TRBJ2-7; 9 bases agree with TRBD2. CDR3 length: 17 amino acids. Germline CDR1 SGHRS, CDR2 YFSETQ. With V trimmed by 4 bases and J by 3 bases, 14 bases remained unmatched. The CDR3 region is CASSDLNPRTSVYEQYF. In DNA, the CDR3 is TGCGCCAGCAGCGATTTGAACCCAAGGACTAGCGTCTACGAGCAGTACTTC.

In DNA form, the CDR3 reads TGTGCCAGCAGCCAAGATCCGGGACTAGCGGGAGAAGCTAGCACAGATACGCAGTATTTT. Its protein is CASSQDPGLAGEASTDTQYF. V and J are TRBV3-1 (or the pseudogene TRBV3-2) and TRBJ2-3; 14 nucleotides match TRBD2. This CDR3 is 20 amino acids long. Germline V gives CDR1 LGHDT, CDR2 YNNKEL (reference sequence). V shed 0 bases, J shed 0 bases, and the junction held 8 bases outside the gene matches.

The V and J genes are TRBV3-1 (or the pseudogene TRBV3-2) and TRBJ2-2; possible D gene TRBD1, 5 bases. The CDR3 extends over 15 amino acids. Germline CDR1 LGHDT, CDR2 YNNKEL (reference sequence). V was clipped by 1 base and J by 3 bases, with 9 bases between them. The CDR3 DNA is TGTGCCAGCAGCCAAGGCAGGGCTCACACCGGGGAGCTGTTTTTT. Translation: CASSQGRAHTGELFF.

CDR3 nucleotides: TGTGCCACTATGTACAGGGCAACTAATGAAAAACTGTTTTTT. Its translation: CATMYRATNEKLFF. The V gene is TRBV19, the J gene TRBJ1-4; D might be TRBD1 (6 bases). From germline, CDR1 is LNHDA and CDR2 SQIVND (reference sequence). Deletions cut 10 bases from V and 0 bases from J, with 12 bases between. The CDR3 extends over 14 amino acids.

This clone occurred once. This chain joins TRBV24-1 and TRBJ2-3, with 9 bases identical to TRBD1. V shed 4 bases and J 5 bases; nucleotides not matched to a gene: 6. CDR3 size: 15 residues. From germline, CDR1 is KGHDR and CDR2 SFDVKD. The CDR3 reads CATSDPGTGLDTQYF. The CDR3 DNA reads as TGTGCCACCAGTGACCCCGGGACAGGGTTAGATACGCAGTATTTT.

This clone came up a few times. CDR3 region: CASSYVLASTDTQYF. The CDR3 DNA reads as TGTGCCAGCAGTTACGTACTAGCAAGCACAGATACGCAGTATTTT. J is TRBJ2-3 and V is TRBV6-6, with a tentative D call TRBD2 (6 bases). The CDR3 loop spans 15 amino acids. Between the trimmed V and J ends, which lost 2 bases and 0 bases, there was a span of 9 bases. Germline V gene data show CDR1 as MNHNY and CDR2 as SVGAGI (reference sequence).

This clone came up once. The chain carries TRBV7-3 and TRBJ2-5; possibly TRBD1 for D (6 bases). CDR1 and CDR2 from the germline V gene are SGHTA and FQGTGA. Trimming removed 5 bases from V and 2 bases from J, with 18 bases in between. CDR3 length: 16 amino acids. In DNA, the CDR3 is TGTGCCAGCAGCCCCCAGGGGAAGGGACCACAAGAGACCCAGTACTTC. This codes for CASSPQGKGPQETQYF.

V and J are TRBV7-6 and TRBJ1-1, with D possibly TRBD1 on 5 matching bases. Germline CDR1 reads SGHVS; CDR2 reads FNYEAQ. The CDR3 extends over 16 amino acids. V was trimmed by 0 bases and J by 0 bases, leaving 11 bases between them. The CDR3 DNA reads TGTGCCAGCAGCTTAGCGCCCGGACACCTGAACACTGAAGCTTTCTTT. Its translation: CASSLAPGHLNTEAFF.

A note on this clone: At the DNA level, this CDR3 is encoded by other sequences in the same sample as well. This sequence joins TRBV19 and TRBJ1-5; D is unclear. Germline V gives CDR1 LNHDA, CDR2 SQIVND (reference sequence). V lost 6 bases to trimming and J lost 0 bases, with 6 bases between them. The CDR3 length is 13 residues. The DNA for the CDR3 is TGTGCCAGTAGCCCTTATAGCAATCAGCCCCAGCATTTT. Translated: CASSPYSNQPQHF.

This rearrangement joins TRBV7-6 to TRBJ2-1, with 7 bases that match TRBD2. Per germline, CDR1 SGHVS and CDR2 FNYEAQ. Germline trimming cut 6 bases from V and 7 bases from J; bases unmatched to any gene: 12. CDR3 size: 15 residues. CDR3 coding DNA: TGTGCCAGCAGTTCGGCCCAGGGAGGGTGGAATGAGCAGTTCTTC. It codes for CASSSAQGGWNEQFF.

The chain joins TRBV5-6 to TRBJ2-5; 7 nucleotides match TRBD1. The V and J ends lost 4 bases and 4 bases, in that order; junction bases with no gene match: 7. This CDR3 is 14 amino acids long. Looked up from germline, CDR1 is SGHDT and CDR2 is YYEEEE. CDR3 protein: CASSNRGWGETQYF. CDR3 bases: TGTGCCAGCAGCAACAGGGGTTGGGGAGAGACCCAGTACTTC.